This entry lists 31 T cell receptor beta chains sequenced from one sample in a study of blood T cell repertoires in COVID-19. Sequencing used immunoSEQ multiplex PCR; TCRdb keeps in-frame clones, though not all of them. The data show about 460,000 clones, about 88% seen once. Specimen: PBMCs or T cells enriched from blood (not recorded which). All receptors derive from an older woman who had recovered from COVID-19.

This chain connects TRBV4-1 to TRBJ1-2; 8 bases fit TRBD1. Germline CDR1 is MGHRA and CDR2 is YSYEKL. This CDR3 comprises 15 residues. The ends lost 0 bases at V and 8 bases at J; junction bases unmatched: 8. The CDR3, as DNA: TGCGCCAGCAGCCAAGAGGACAGGGTGCAGAGGGGCTACACCTTC. This sequence encodes CASSQEDRVQRGYTF.

The chain joins TRBV21-1 to TRBJ1-5; the table gives TRBD1 as D, unverified against the DNA. TRBV21-1 is described as a pseudogene. The length of the CDR3 is 13 residues. CDR3 nucleotides: TGTGCCACCACGTGCAGGGCAAATCAGCCCCAGCATTTT. It translates to CATTCRANQPQHF.

The CDR3 DNA reads TGTGCCTGGAGTTGGTCGGGCACTGAAGCTTTCTTT. It codes for CAWSWSGTEAFF. The chain joins TRBV30 to TRBJ1-1; D is ambiguous. Germline CDR1 and CDR2: GTSNPN and SVGIG (reference sequence). The CDR3 is made up of 12 amino acids. Trimming took 2 bases from V and 4 from J, leaving 8 bases between them.

The chain has TRBV2 and TRBJ2-3; 10 nucleotides match TRBD1. J lost 6 bases, V lost 6 bases, and 15 bases had no gene match. The CDR3 sequence is 17 residues long. Germline CDR1 reads SNHLY; CDR2 reads FYNNEI. The CDR3 is CASRARQGAIPWDTQYF. The CDR3, as DNA: TGTGCCAGCAGAGCCCGACAGGGGGCGATACCGTGGGATACGCAGTATTTT. Looking up the rest from reference TRBV2 and TRBJ2-3 gives the full variable domain: EPEVTQTPSHQVTQMGQEVILRCVPISNHLYFYWYRQILGQKVEFLVSFYNNEISEKSEIFDDQFSVERPDGSNFTLKIRSTKLEDSAMYFCASRARQGAIPWDTQYFGPGTRLTVL.

This chain uses TRBV12-5 with TRBJ2-7, with 9 positions matching TRBD1. This CDR3 region has 15 residues. Germline values: CDR1 LGHNT, CDR2 FRNRAP. V lost 3 bases to trimming and J lost 7 bases; unmatched junction nucleotides: 10. CDR3 loop: CASGLGDRAYGEQYV. DNA of the CDR3: TGTGCTAGTGGTTTAGGGGACAGGGCCTACGGGGAGCAGTACGTC.

The sample holds one count of this clone. V usage is TRBV6-5 and J usage is TRBJ1-2, with 9 positions matching TRBD1. V lost 0 bases and J lost 8; bases outside the gene matches: 7. Germline V gene data show CDR1 as MNHEY and CDR2 as SVGAGI. The CDR3 extends over 15 amino acids. This CDR3 reads CASSYSVDRGGGYTF. CDR3 nucleotide sequence: TGTGCCAGCAGTTACTCTGTGGACAGGGGAGGGGGCTACACCTTC.

The genes are TRBV25-1 and TRBJ2-1; 7 nucleotides match TRBD2. The CDR3 has 15 residues. V shed 6 bases, J shed 2 bases, and the junction held 7 bases outside the gene matches. The germline CDR1 and CDR2 sequences are MGHDK and SYGVNS. This CDR3 reads CASSSGGPPYNEQFF. The CDR3 region has the DNA TGTGCCAGCAGCTCGGGGGGACCTCCCTACAATGAGCAGTTCTTC.

The rearrangement links TRBV11-3 to TRBJ1-2, with 9 nucleotides matching TRBD1. Trimming removed 2 bases from V and 6 bases from J; junction bases left unmatched: 7. CDR1 and CDR2 (germline): SGHNT, YENEEA. CDR3 length: 15 amino acids. CDR3 in DNA: TGTGCCAGCAGCTTAACGGGACAGGGATTAGATGGCTACACCTTC. Protein product: CASSLTGQGLDGYTF.

This rearrangement joins TRBV6-1 to TRBJ2-1; 9 positions agree with TRBD2. Trimming took 0 bases from V and 3 from J; bases not matched to a gene: 6. The CDR3 contains 17 residues. The germline V gene encodes CDR1 MNHNS and CDR2 SASEGT. The CDR3 loop is CASSEAVAGAGYNEQFF. The DNA for the CDR3 is TGTGCCAGCAGTGAAGCGGTAGCGGGGGCCGGCTACAATGAGCAGTTCTTC.

This chain connects TRBV20-1 to TRBJ2-2; D is uncertain. V was trimmed by 4 bases and J by 3 bases, leaving 3 bases between them. Germline V lookup: CDR1 DFQATT, CDR2 SNEGSKA (reference sequence). CDR3 length: 11 residues. This chain's CDR3 is CSAIDTGELFF. The CDR3 bases are TGCAGTGCTATCGACACCGGGGAGCTGTTTTTT.

The genes are TRBV27 and TRBJ1-5; 10 bases line up with TRBD1. Germline CDR1 and CDR2: MNHEY and SMNVEV (reference sequence). The CDR3 runs 17 residues. Germline trimming cut 5 bases from V and 5 bases from J; bases unmatched to any gene: 12. The DNA of the CDR3 is TGTGCCAGCAGTACCCGGACAGGGGGTTTCTCGGATCAGCCCCAGCATTTT. Protein sequence: CASSTRTGGFSDQPQHF.

J is TRBJ2-7 and V is TRBV7-8; 10 bases are shared with TRBD1. Trimming cost V 1 base and J 3 bases; bases outside gene matches: 3. Germline V gene sequence: CDR1 SGHVS, CDR2 FQNEAQ. This CDR3 is 15 amino acids long. In nucleotides, the CDR3 is TGTGCCAGCAGCTTAGGACAGGGGGCCAACTACGAGCAGTACTTC. It specifies CASSLGQGANYEQYF.

The gene calls are TRBV14 and TRBJ1-2; D call uncertain. Trimming left V 5 bases short and J 4 bases short, with 14 bases between. Germline loops: CDR1 SGHDN, CDR2 FVKESK. The CDR3 has 14 amino acids. The CDR3 nucleotides read TGTGCCAGCAGCACCCGCGGCATGACCTATGGCTACACCTTC. It is translated as CASSTRGMTYGYTF.

The V gene is TRBV5-1, the J gene TRBJ1-2; possibly TRBD1 for D (6 bases). Trimming took 4 bases from V and 7 from J, leaving 14 bases between them. The CDR3 has 13 amino acids. Germline V lookup: CDR1 SGHRS, CDR2 YFSETQ. CDR3 region: CASSPTGILGYTF. Here the CDR3 DNA reads TGCGCCAGCAGCCCCACAGGGATCCTTGGCTACACCTTC.

The DNA of the CDR3 is TGCGCCAGCAGCATTGGGGGGGTTAATGAAAAACTGTTTTTT. Translating it yields CASSIGGVNEKLFF. This chain uses TRBV5-1 with TRBJ1-4; TRBD1 is a possible D gene (5 bases). Germline V gives CDR1 SGHRS, CDR2 YFSETQ. V was clipped by 4 bases and J by 4 bases, with 11 bases between them. The CDR3 is 14 amino acids.

The rearrangement joins TRBV30 to TRBJ1-3; D unclear. Germline CDR1 and CDR2: GTSNPN and SVGIG (reference sequence). V lost 3 bases and J lost 7, with 19 bases in between. The CDR3 spans 15 residues. The CDR3 bases are TGTGCCTGGAGCGTTGGACGTTTTGCGGGGAACACCATATATTTT. Protein sequence: CAWSVGRFAGNTIYF. Looking up the rest from reference TRBV30 and TRBJ1-3 gives the full variable domain: SQTIHQWPATLVQPVGSPLSLECTVEGTSNPNLYWYRQAAGRGLQLLFYSVGIGQISSEVPQNLSASRPQDRQFILSSKKLLLSDSGFYLCAWSVGRFAGNTIYFGEGSWLTVV.

The chain recombines TRBV6-5 with TRBJ1-4, with TRBD1 identical over 7 bases. Per germline, CDR1 MNHEY and CDR2 SVGAGI. The CDR3 extends over 14 amino acids. The junction had 6 bases not matched to a gene; V was cut back by 6 bases and J by 5 bases. The CDR3 coding sequence is TGTGCCAGCAGCCGAGGGGGCGCGAATGAAAAACTGTTTTTT. It is translated as CASSRGGANEKLFF.

The chain uses TRBV3-1 (or the pseudogene TRBV3-2) and TRBJ1-1; 7 bases are shared with TRBD1. With V trimmed by 8 bases and J by 5 bases, 5 bases remained unmatched. CDR1 and CDR2 from the germline V gene are LGHDT and YNNKEL (reference sequence). The CDR3 runs to 12 residues. The CDR3 nucleotides read TGTGCCAGCGGAACAGGGGATACTGAAGCTTTCTTT. It yields the protein CASGTGDTEAFF.

The chain employs TRBV29-1 and TRBJ1-1, with a tentative D call TRBD1 (5 bases). CDR1 is SQVTM and CDR2 is ANQGSEA in the germline V gene. V lost 7 bases, J lost 6 bases, and 15 bases lay in between. The CDR3 totals 12 residues. CDR3 coding DNA: TGCAGCGCTACTCAGGGACTACCTGAAGCTTTCTTT. Residues: CSATQGLPEAFF.

About this clone itself: One end of the junction varies from germline; a read error may be responsible. The V call is TRBV7-9, the J call TRBJ1-1; 10 bases line up with TRBD1. Per the germline V gene, CDR1 is SEHNR and CDR2 is FQNEAQ (reference sequence). The CDR3 runs to 14 residues. The CDR3 DNA reads TGTGCCAGCAGCCCGGGACAGGGGAACCCTGAAGCTTTCTTT. Translating gives CASSPGQGNPEAFF.

V is TRBV6-5 and J is TRBJ1-2; tentative D call: TRBD1 (5 bases). V was trimmed by 6 bases and J by 7 bases, leaving 18 bases between them. Per the germline V gene, CDR1 is MNHEY and CDR2 is SVGAGI. The CDR3 contains 14 residues. The CDR3 loop reads CASRGTLQAGGYTF. In DNA form, the CDR3 reads TGTGCCAGCAGGGGGACTCTCCAGGCGGGTGGCTACACCTTC.

The J gene is TRBJ2-5, the V gene TRBV5-1, with TRBD1 matching over 10 bases. Looked up from germline, CDR1 is SGHRS and CDR2 is YFSETQ. This CDR3 comprises 16 residues. The junction had 9 bases not matched to a gene; V was cut back by 1 base and J by 6 bases. This CDR3 is CASSLRFGTGVQTQYF. CDR3 DNA sequence: TGCGCCAGCAGCTTGAGATTTGGGACAGGGGTACAGACCCAGTACTTC.

This clone was seen many times. The same CDR3 also results from other DNA sequences found in this sample. The rearrangement links TRBV5-1 to TRBJ1-1, with a tentative D call TRBD1 (6 bases). Trimming shortened V by 2 bases and J by 2 bases, and 10 bases separated the two germline ends. The CDR3 extends over 14 amino acids. CDR1 SGHRS and CDR2 YFSETQ come from the germline V gene. CDR3 protein: CASSFGQTNTEAFF. The DNA for the CDR3 is TGCGCCAGCAGCTTCGGACAGACTAACACTGAAGCTTTCTTT.

The genes are TRBV29-1 and TRBJ1-2; TRBD1 matches at 10 bases. V trimming: 8 bases; J trimming: 8 bases; junction bases outside the gene matches: 11. Germline CDR1 and CDR2: SQVTM and ANQGSEA. The length of the CDR3 is 13 residues. The CDR3 protein is CSSSGTGVGGYTF. The CDR3 DNA is TGCAGCTCCTCCGGGACAGGGGTTGGAGGCTACACCTTC.

This chain joins TRBV30 and TRBJ1-6; 7 nucleotides line up with TRBD1. CDR1 is GTSNPN, CDR2 SVGIG, per germline (reference sequence). J lost 9 bases, V lost 2 bases, and 4 bases had no gene match. The CDR3 consists of 13 residues. CDR3 sequence reads: CAWSLGGFSPLHF. CDR3 DNA sequence: TGTGCCTGGAGTTTAGGGGGCTTTTCACCCCTCCACTTT. The full variable domain, its missing parts supplied by reference TRBV30 and TRBJ1-6, is SQTIHQWPATLVQPVGSPLSLECTVEGTSNPNLYWYRQAAGRGLQLLFYSVGIGQISSEVPQNLSASRPQDRQFILSSKKLLLSDSGFYLCAWSLGGFSPLHFGNGTRLTVT.

J is TRBJ1-6 and V is TRBV5-1; TRBD1 might be the D (5 bases). Germline CDR1 and CDR2: SGHRS and YFSETQ. V lost 4 bases and J lost 0, with 14 bases in between. The CDR3 is made up of 17 amino acids. CDR3 DNA: TGCGCCAGCAGCACTGACAGTTTAAGCTCCTATAATTCACCCCTCCACTTT. Translation gives CASSTDSLSSYNSPLHF.

The rearrangement joins TRBV5-4 to TRBJ1-1; TRBD1 matches 9 bases. Germline CDR1 SGHNT, CDR2 YYREEE (reference sequence). This CDR3 spans 13 amino acids. The V gene end was trimmed by 5 bases and the J gene end by 14 bases; junction bases not matched to a gene: 13. CDR3 DNA: TGTGCCAGCAGACCGGACAGGGGTCCCCTGGGGTTCTTT. This gives the protein CASRPDRGPLGFF.

The chain links TRBV6-2 or TRBV6-3 to TRBJ2-7; 12 bases fit TRBD2. V gave up 0 bases and J gave up 0 bases; unmatched junction bases: 6. Germline values: CDR1 MNHEY, CDR2 SVGEGT. The CDR3 covers 18 residues. The CDR3: CASSYSPSGGAISYEQYF. In DNA, the CDR3 is TGTGCCAGCAGTTACTCCCCTAGCGGGGGGGCCATCTCCTACGAGCAGTACTTC.

This chain uses TRBV12-5 with TRBJ1-1; possibly TRBD1 for D (6 bases). With 4 bases removed from V and 5 bases from J, the gap between germline ends came to 20 bases. The CDR3 runs to 16 residues. Germline assignment: CDR1 LGHNT and CDR2 FRNRAP. As DNA, the CDR3 is TGTGCTAGTGGTTCAGGGGTCCCAGAAACGCAGACTGAAGCTTTCTTT. Its translation: CASGSGVPETQTEAFF.

The chain links TRBV3-1 (or the pseudogene TRBV3-2) to TRBJ2-3; no clear D. V was cut by 3 bases and J by 1 base, with 11 bases left in between. The CDR3 totals 15 residues. Germline CDR1 and CDR2: LGHDT and YNNKEL (reference sequence). CDR3 residues: CASSHGFLGTDTQYF. As DNA, the CDR3 is TGTGCCAGCAGCCATGGGTTCCTAGGCACAGATACGCAGTATTTT.

The sample holds one count of this clone. The genes are TRBV28 and TRBJ1-6, with a tentative D call TRBD1 (6 bases). Germline CDR1 MDHEN, CDR2 SYDVKM. V shed 3 bases and J shed 8 bases, with 11 bases lying between them. The CDR3 is 14 residues long. The DNA for the CDR3 is TGTGCCAGCAGTTTGGGATCAGGGGATTCACCCCTCCACTTT. Residues: CASSLGSGDSPLHF.